A few counts support the clone carrying this T cell receptor beta chain. Antigen unknown. This CDR3 comprises 14 residues. Trimming took off 1 base at V and 5 bases at J, with 10 bases between the two ends. This sample is drawn from a study of T cells after yellow fever vaccination. Study-level points and caveats: Relatively few clonotypes were ones that appeared in both CD4 and CD8 compartments. Contaminating bulk clonotypes could be abundant in FACS-sorted repertoires.

TCRdb re-called the 5' RACE reads through MiXCR, storing one row per CDR3 protein. Among around 310,000 distinct CDR3 sequences listed, around 3.6% were seen once. This TCR was recovered from a man in his late teens or twenties who received the YFV17D yellow fever vaccine. The chain links TRBV12-3 or TRBV12-4 to TRBJ2-3; D is unresolved. The source material was PBMCs, sampled on the day of the yellow fever booster vaccination. The CDR3 spells CASSLVGVKDTQYF. DNA for the CDR3: TGTGCCAGCAGTTTAGTTGGGGTGAAAGATACGCAGTATTTT.